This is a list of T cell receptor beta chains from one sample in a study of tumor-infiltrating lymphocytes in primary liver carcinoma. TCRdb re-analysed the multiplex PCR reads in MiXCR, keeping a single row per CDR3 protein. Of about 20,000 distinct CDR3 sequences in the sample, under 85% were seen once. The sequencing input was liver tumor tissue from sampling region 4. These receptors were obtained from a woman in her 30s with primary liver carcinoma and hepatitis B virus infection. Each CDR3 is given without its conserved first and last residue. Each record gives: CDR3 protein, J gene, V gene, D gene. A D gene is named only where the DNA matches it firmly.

CDR3aa: AIGESTAGAYNEQF; j_gene: TRBJ2-1; v_gene: TRBV10-3; d_gene: TRBD2
CDR3aa: ATLTSAGGLNEQF; j_gene: TRBJ2-1; v_gene: TRBV28; d_gene: TRBD2
CDR3aa: ANTYQNTDTQY; j_gene: TRBJ2-3; v_gene: TRBV12-3/TRBV12-4; d_gene: -
CDR3aa: ASSLGASDSYEQY; j_gene: TRBJ2-7; v_gene: TRBV11-2; d_gene: -
CDR3aa: TSSLGGTAMSSYEQY; j_gene: TRBJ2-7; v_gene: TRBV11-2; d_gene: -
CDR3aa: ASRGRDRIYEQY; j_gene: TRBJ2-7; v_gene: TRBV28; d_gene: TRBD1
CDR3aa: ASSQDEGSSYNEQF; j_gene: TRBJ2-1; v_gene: TRBV4-3; d_gene: -
CDR3aa: GVVSWTGEIQY; j_gene: TRBJ2-5; v_gene: TRBV29-1; d_gene: TRBD1
CDR3aa: TGSPRPADVQY; j_gene: TRBJ2-3; v_gene: TRBV6-5; d_gene: -
CDR3aa: AGSPWTAFYGHT; j_gene: TRBJ1-2; v_gene: TRBV7-9; d_gene: -
CDR3aa: AGRSGTGEVIGQF; j_gene: TRBJ2-1; v_gene: TRBV28; d_gene: TRBD1
CDR3aa: GSTRDRVNAAF; j_gene: TRBJ1-1; v_gene: TRBV28; d_gene: TRBD1
CDR3aa: ASSSGAEVQY; j_gene: TRBJ2-7; v_gene: TRBV7-8; d_gene: -
CDR3aa: ASNFKWSYNSPSH; j_gene: TRBJ1-6; v_gene: TRBV11-3; d_gene: -
CDR3aa: VSSLCLSHDCGYT; j_gene: TRBJ1-2; v_gene: TRBV12-3/TRBV12-4; d_gene: -